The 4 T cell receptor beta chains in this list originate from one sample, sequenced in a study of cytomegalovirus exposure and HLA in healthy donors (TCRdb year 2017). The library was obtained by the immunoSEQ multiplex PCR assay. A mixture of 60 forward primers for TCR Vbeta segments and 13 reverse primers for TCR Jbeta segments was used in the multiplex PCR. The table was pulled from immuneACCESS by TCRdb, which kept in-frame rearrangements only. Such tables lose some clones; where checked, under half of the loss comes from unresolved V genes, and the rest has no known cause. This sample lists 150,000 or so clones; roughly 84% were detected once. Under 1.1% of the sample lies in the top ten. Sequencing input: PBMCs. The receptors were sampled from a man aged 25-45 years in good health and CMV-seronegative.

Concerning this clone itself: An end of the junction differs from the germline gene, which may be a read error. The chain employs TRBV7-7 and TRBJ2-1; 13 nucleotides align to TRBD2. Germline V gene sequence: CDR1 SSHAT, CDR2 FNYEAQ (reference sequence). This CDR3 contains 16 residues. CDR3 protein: CASSLGTSGDYNEQFF. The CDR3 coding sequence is TGTGCTAGCAGCTTAGGGACTAGCGGGGACTACAATGAGCAGTTCTTC.

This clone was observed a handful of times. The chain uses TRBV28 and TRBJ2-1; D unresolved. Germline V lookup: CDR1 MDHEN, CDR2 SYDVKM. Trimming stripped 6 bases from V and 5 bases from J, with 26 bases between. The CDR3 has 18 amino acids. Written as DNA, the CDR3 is TGTGCCAGCAGGCGTCGAGGTGAGTGGGTCCCAACAAACAATGAGCAGTTCTTC. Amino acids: CASRRRGEWVPTNNEQFF. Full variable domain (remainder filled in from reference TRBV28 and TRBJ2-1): DVKVTQSSRYLVKRTGEKVFLECVQDMDHENMFWYRQDPGLGLRLIYFSYDVKMKEKGDIPEGYSVSREKKERFSLILESASTNQTSMYLCASRRRGEWVPTNNEQFFGPGTRLTVL.

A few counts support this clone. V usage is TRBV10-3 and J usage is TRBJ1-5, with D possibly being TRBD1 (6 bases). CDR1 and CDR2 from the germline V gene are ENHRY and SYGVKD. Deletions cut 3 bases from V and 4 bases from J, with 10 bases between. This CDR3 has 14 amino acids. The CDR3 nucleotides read TGTGCCATCAGTGACTCAGGGGAAAATCAGCCCCAGCATTTT. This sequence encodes CAISDSGENQPQHF.

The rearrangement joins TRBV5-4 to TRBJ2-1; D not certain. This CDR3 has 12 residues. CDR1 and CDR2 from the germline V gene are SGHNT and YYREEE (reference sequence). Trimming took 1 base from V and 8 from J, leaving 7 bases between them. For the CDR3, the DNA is TGTGCCAGCAGCTTGAATAGTGATGAGCAGTTCTTC. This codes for CASSLNSDEQFF.